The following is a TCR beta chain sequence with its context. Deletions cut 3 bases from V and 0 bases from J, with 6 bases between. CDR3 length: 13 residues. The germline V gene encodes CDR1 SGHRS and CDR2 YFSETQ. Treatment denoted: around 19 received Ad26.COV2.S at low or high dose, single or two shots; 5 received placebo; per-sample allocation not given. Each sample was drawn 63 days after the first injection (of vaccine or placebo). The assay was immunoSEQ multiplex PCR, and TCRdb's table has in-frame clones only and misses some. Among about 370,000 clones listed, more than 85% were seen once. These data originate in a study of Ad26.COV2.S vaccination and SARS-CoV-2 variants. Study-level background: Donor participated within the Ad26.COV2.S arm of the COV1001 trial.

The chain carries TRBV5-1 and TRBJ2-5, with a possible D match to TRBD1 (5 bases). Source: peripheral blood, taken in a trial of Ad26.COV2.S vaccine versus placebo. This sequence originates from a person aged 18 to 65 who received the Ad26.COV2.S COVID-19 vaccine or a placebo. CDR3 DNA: TGCGCCAGCAGCTCGGACAACCAAGAGACCCAGTACTTC. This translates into CASSSDNQETQYF.